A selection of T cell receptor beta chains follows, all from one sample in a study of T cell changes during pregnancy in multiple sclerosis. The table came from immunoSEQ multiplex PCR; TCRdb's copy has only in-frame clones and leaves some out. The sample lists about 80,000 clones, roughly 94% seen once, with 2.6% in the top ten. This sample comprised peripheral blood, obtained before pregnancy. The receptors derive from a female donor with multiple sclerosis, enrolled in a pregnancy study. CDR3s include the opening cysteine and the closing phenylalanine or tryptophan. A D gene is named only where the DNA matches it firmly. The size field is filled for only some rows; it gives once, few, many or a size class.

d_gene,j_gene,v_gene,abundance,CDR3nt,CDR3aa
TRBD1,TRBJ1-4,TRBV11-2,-,TGTGCCAGCAGGACGACAGGGGAAGGGCTGTTTTTT,CASRTTGEGLFF
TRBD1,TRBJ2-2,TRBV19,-,TGTGCCAGTAGAACACAGGGGGACACCGGGGAGCTGTTTTTT,CASRTQGDTGELFF
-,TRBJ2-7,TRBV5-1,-,TGCGCCAGCAGCCCCCGACGGGGCGAGCAGTACTTC,CASSPRRGEQYF
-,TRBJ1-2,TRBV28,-,TGTGCCAGCACCCAACCGGGCCTCGGGGACTATGGCTACACCTTC,CASTQPGLGDYGYTF
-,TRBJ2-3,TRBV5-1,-,TGCGCCAGCAGCTTGGGGGCGACACGAGATACGCAGTATTTT,CASSLGATRDTQYF
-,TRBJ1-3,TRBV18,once,TGTGCCAGCTCACCACCTTCCCAGGGCTCTGGAAACACCATATATTTT,CASSPPSQGSGNTIYF
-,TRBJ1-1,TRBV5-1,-,TGCGCCAGCAGCTTGGAAGGGGGGAACACTGAAGCTTTCTTT,CASSLEGGNTEAFF
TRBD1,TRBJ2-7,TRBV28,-,TGTGCCAGCAGTTTAGGCCAGGGGGCCTACGAGCAGTACTTC,CASSLGQGAYEQYF
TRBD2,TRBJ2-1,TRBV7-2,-,TGTGCCAGCAGCCTCGCCGGGACTAGCGGGACCAATGAGCAGTTCTTC,CASSLAGTSGTNEQFF
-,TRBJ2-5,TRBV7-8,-,TGTGCCAGCAGCCCGGAAAGACTAGTCGGACAAGAGACCCAGTACTTC,CASSPERLVGQETQYF
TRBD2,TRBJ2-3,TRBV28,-,TGTGCCAGCAGTCCCCCGGGACTAGCGCTCACAGATACGCAGTATTTT,CASSPPGLALTDTQYF
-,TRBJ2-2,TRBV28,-,TGTGCCAGCAGTCTAGGCGACAGTTACACCGGGGAGCTGTTTTTT,CASSLGDSYTGELFF
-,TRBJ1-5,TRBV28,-,TGTGCCAGCACAGTAGCCAGGGAACCTAATCAGCCCCAGCATTTT,CASTVAREPNQPQHF
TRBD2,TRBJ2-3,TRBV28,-,TGTGCCAGCAGAATAGCGGGAGATACGCAGTATTTT,CASRIAGDTQYF
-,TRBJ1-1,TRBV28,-,TGTGCCAGCAGTTTTCCCGCCCCAGGAGGCACTGAAGCTTTCTTT,CASSFPAPGGTEAFF
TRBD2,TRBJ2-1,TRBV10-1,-,TGCGCCAGCCGGACTAGCGGGAGGGGAGGGGAGTTCTTC,CASRTSGRGGEFF
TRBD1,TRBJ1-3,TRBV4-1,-,TGCGCCAGCAGCCAAGATTCACAGGGGGTAAACACCATATATTTT,CASSQDSQGVNTIYF
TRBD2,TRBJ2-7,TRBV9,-,TGTGCCAGCAGCGTAGGGCTAGCGGTAAACGAGCAGTACTTC,CASSVGLAVNEQYF
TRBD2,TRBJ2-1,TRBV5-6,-,TGTGCCAGCAGCCTGGGACTAGCGGGAGGATATGAGCAGTTCTTC,CASSLGLAGGYEQFF
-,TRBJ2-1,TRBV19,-,TGTGCCAGTTGTGACTTACATTACAATGAGCAGTTCTTC,CASCDLHYNEQFF
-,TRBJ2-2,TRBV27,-,TGTGCCAGCAGTGCAGGGTACACCGGGGAGCTGTTTTTT,CASSAGYTGELFF
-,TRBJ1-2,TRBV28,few,TGTGCCAGCAGGGGCCAGGGGCAGCTCTATGGCTACACCTTC,CASRGQGQLYGYTF
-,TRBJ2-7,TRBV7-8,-,TGTGCCAGCAGCTTCGCTGCTAGCGTAGACTACGAGCAGTACTTC,CASSFAASVDYEQYF
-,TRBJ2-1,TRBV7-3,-,TGTGCCAGCAGCTTATCGGCGCAGGGCCTCAATGAGCAGTTCTTC,CASSLSAQGLNEQFF
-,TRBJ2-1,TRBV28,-,TGTGCCAGCAGTTTCCCAGGGGTCAACAATGAGCAGTTCTTC,CASSFPGVNNEQFF
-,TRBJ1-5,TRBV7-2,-,TGTGCCAGCAGCTTAGTTGGGCAGCAGAATCAGCCCCAGCATTTT,CASSLVGQQNQPQHF
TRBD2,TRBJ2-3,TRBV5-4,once,TGTGCCAGCAGCTTGGGGGAAATGGGGCGGGAGGGGCATACGCAGTATTTT,CASSLGEMGREGHTQYF
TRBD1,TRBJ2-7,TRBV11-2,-,TGTGCCAGCAGCTCGACCCGAGGGGGCAAGCAGTACTTC,CASSSTRGGKQYF
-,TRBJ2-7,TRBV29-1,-,TGCAGCGCCCAAGAGGCCGGGGTGGTAGGCGAGCAGTACTTC,CSAQEAGVVGEQYF
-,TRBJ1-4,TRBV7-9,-,TGTGCCAGCAGCTTGAGAGGGAGTGATGAAAAACTGTTTTTT,CASSLRGSDEKLFF
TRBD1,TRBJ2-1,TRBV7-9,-,TGTGCCAGCAGTTTCGGGTCTACAGGGGACAATGAGCAGTTCTTC,CASSFGSTGDNEQFF
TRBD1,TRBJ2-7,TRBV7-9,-,TGTGCCAGCAGCCCGAGGACAGGGCGCGAGCAGTACTTC,CASSPRTGREQYF
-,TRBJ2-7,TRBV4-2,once,TGTGCCAGCAGCCAAGAAGCGGGACATAATGTCTACGAGCAGTACTTC,CASSQEAGHNVYEQYF
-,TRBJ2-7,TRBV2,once,TGTGCCAGCAGTGAATTCACAGGGACCTACGAGCAGTACTTC,CASSEFTGTYEQYF
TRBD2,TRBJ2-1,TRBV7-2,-,TGTGCCAGCAGCCTCGGGACTAGCGGGAATGAGCAGTTCTTC,CASSLGTSGNEQFF
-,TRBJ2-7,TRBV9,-,TGTGCCAGCAGCGTAGTAGGGGGTGAGCAGTACTTC,CASSVVGGEQYF
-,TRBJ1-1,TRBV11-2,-,TGTGCCAGCAGGCTCACTACAGGGAACACTGAAGCTTTCTTT,CASRLTTGNTEAFF
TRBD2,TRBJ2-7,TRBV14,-,TGTGCCAGCAGCCCCAGTTGGGCGGGAGGTTTCTCCTACGAGCAGTACTTC,CASSPSWAGGFSYEQYF
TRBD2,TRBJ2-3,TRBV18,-,TGTGCCAGCTCACCAAGGGACCTTAGCGGGAGGGCCGGGGATACGCAGTATTTT,CASSPRDLSGRAGDTQYF
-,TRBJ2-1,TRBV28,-,TGTGCCAGCAGTTTTGGGCCGGTTCCTGTCTTC,CASSFGPVPVF
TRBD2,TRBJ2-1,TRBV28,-,TGTGCCAGCGCCGGGACTAGCGGACCCAATGAGCAGTTCTTC,CASAGTSGPNEQFF
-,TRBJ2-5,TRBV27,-,TGTGCCAGCAGTTTGTTAGGAGGGGCCCAAGAGACCCAGTACTTC,CASSLLGGAQETQYF
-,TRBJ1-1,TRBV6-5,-,TGTGCCAGCAGTTACTATCCAACGGGAGGCACTGAAGCTTTCTTT,CASSYYPTGGTEAFF
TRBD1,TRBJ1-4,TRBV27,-,TGTGCCAGCAGTCCACAGGGGATGGGAAAACTGTTTTTT,CASSPQGMGKLFF
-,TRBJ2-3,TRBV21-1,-,TGTGCCAGCAGCAGACTAGCGGGAGAAGATACGCAGTATTTT,CASSRLAGEDTQYF
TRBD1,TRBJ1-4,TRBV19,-,TGTGCCAGTACCCAAAGGAACAGGGGGAAGAATGAAAAACTGTTTTTT,CASTQRNRGKNEKLFF
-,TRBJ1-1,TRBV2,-,TGTGCCAGCAGTGAGTCCAGGATGAACACTGAAGCTTTCTTT,CASSESRMNTEAFF
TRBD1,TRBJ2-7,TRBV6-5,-,TGTGCCAGCAGTTACGGCGGGACAGGCGACTACGAGCAGTACTTC,CASSYGGTGDYEQYF
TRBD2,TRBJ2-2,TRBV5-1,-,TGCGCCAGCAGCTCAAACCTCGGGACTAGCGGGAGAAAGACCGGGGAGCTGTTTTTT,CASSSNLGTSGRKTGELFF
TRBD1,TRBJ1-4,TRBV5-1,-,TGCGCCAGCAGCCCAGGACAGGGCCGGGAAAAACTGTTTTTT,CASSPGQGREKLFF
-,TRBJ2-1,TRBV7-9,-,TGTGCCAGCAGCCCTGAGGGACAAGAGCAGTTCTTC,CASSPEGQEQFF